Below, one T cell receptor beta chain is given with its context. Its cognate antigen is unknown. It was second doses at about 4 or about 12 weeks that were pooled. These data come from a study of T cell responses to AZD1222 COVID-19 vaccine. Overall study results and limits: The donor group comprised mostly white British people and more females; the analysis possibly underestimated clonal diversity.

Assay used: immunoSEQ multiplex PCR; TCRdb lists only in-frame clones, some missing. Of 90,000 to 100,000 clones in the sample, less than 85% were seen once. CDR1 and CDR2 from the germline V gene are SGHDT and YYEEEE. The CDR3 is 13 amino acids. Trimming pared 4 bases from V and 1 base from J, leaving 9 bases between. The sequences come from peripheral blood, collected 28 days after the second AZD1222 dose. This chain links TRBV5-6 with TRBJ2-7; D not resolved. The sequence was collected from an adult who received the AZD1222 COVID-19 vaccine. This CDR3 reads CASSRESSYEQYF. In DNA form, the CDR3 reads TGTGCCAGCAGCCGCGAGAGTTCCTACGAGCAGTACTTC.